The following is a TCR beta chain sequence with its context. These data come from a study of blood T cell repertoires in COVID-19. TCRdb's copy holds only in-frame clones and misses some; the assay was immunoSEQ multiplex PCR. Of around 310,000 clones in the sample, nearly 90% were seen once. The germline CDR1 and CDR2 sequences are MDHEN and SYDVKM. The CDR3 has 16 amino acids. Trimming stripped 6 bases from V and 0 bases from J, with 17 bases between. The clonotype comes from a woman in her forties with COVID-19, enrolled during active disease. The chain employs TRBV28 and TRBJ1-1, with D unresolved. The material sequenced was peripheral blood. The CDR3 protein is CASSWARINMNTEAFF. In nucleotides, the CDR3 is TGTGCCAGCAGCTGGGCCAGGATTAACATGAACACTGAAGCTTTCTTT. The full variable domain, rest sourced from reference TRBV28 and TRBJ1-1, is DVKVTQSSRYLVKRTGEKVFLECVQDMDHENMFWYRQDPGLGLRLIYFSYDVKMKEKGDIPEGYSVSREKKERFSLILESASTNQTSMYLCASSWARINMNTEAFFGQGTRLTVV.